This passage covers 23 T cell receptor beta chains from one sample sequenced in a study of blood T cell repertoires in COVID-19. The assay was immunoSEQ multiplex PCR, and TCRdb's table has in-frame clones only and misses some. This sample has 300,000 to 450,000 clones; around nine tenths occur once, and the top ten carry 0.95% to 1.1%. Sequences were obtained from PBMCs or T cells enriched from blood (not recorded which). All receptors derive from a woman aged 25 to 39 who had been exposed to COVID-19.

The gene calls are TRBV9 and TRBJ2-7, with D tentatively TRBD2 (6 bases). Deletions cut 0 bases from V and 5 bases from J, with 12 bases between. The CDR3 length is 14 residues. Germline V CDR1 and CDR2: SGDLS, YYNGEE. The CDR3 sequence: CASSVAGVHDEQYF. The DNA of the CDR3 is TGTGCCAGCAGCGTAGCGGGAGTACACGACGAGCAGTACTTC.

The V and J genes are TRBV6-2 or TRBV6-3 and TRBJ1-2; D uncertain. Germline V gene lookup returns CDR1 MNHEY and CDR2 SVGEGT. Trimming left V 5 bases short and J 4 bases short, with 14 bases between. The CDR3 loop spans 14 amino acids. CDR3: CASSRPTGLYGYTF. CDR3 bases: TGTGCCAGCAGTCGCCCCACCGGACTCTATGGCTACACCTTC.

The rearrangement uses TRBV5-1 and TRBJ2-5; D is unresolved. Trimming took off 1 base at V and 4 bases at J, with 8 bases between the two ends. Germline V gene lookup returns CDR1 SGHRS and CDR2 YFSETQ. This CDR3 is built from 13 residues. CDR3 sequence (DNA): TGCGCCAGCAGCTTGACAGTGGGAGAGACCCAGTACTTC. Its translation is CASSLTVGETQYF.

The chain joins TRBV6-5 to TRBJ2-1; 8 positions agree with TRBD1. Looked up from germline, CDR1 is MNHEY and CDR2 is SVGAGI. J was trimmed by 6 bases and V by 4 bases; bases with no gene match: 11. There are 16 residues in the CDR3. CDR3 protein: CASSSPDRGKGNEQFF. CDR3 nucleotide sequence: TGTGCCAGCAGTTCTCCTGACAGGGGAAAGGGCAATGAGCAGTTCTTC.

In its sample, this clone was seen once. The chain links TRBV5-1 to TRBJ1-5; D may be TRBD1 (5 bases). Germline lookup yields CDR1 SGHRS and CDR2 YFSETQ. V was trimmed by 2 bases and J by 0 bases, leaving 15 bases between them. The CDR3 extends over 17 amino acids. CDR3 loop: CASSFGTGDYSNQPQHF. The CDR3 region has the DNA TGCGCCAGCAGCTTCGGGACTGGCGACTATAGCAATCAGCCCCAGCATTTT.

The gene calls are TRBV29-1 and TRBJ2-7, with no clear D. The CDR3 is 12 amino acids. V dropped 7 bases and J dropped 7 bases, with 17 bases sitting between them. Germline V CDR1 and CDR2: SQVTM, ANQGSEA. This CDR3 is CSANDPRREQYF. The CDR3, as DNA: TGCAGCGCCAATGACCCTAGGAGAGAGCAGTACTTC.

The chain carries TRBV5-1 and TRBJ2-1; 10 nucleotides line up with TRBD2. The V and J ends lost 0 bases and 8 bases, in that order; junction bases with no gene match: 8. This CDR3 has 16 residues. Germline CDR1 and CDR2: SGHRS and YFSETQ. This CDR3 reads CASSLERLAGEDEQFF. In DNA form, the CDR3 reads TGCGCCAGCAGCTTGGAGCGGCTAGCGGGAGAGGATGAGCAGTTCTTC.

This chain joins TRBV11-3 and TRBJ1-6; TRBD1 is a possible D gene (5 bases). The CDR3 covers 15 residues. Trimming removed 1 base at V and 13 bases at J, with 17 bases between. From germline, CDR1 is SGHNT and CDR2 YENEEA. The CDR3 region has the DNA TGTGCCAGCAGCTTAGCGGCCGGGGGAATTCAGCCCCTCCACTTT. Protein: CASSLAAGGIQPLHF.

This clone was observed a single time. The chain carries TRBV6-5 and TRBJ2-7; 8 positions agree with TRBD1. The CDR3 is 14 residues long. Per the germline V gene, CDR1 is MNHEY and CDR2 is SVGAGI. J gave up 3 bases and V 5 bases, and 6 bases lay outside the gene matches. The CDR3 reads CASSLGQEYYEQYF. The CDR3 nucleotides are TGTGCCAGCAGTCTGGGACAGGAATACTACGAGCAGTACTTC.

The rearrangement joins TRBV7-2 to TRBJ2-3, with TRBD2 identical over 8 bases. The J segment lost 4 bases and the V segment lost 5 bases, leaving 8 bases of the junction unmatched. From germline, CDR1 is SGHTA and CDR2 FQGNSA. The CDR3 loop spans 15 amino acids. This chain's CDR3 is CASSTRTSPADTQYF. Here the CDR3 DNA reads TGTGCCAGCAGCACTAGGACTAGCCCGGCAGATACGCAGTATTTT. The complete variable domain, with remaining parts taken from reference TRBV7-2 and TRBJ2-3, reads GAGVSQSPSNKVTEKGKDVELRCDPISGHTALYWYRQSLGQGLEFLIYFQGNSAPDKSGLPSDRFSAERTGGSVSTLTIQRTQQEDSAVYLCASSTRTSPADTQYFGPGTRLTVL.

The chain is built from TRBV5-5 and TRBJ2-2; TRBD2 matches at 10 bases. Germline V gives CDR1 SGHKS, CDR2 YYEKEE (reference sequence). Trimming removed 3 bases from V and 2 bases from J; junction bases left unmatched: 7. CDR3 length: 17 amino acids. The CDR3 sequence: CASSWAWTSGNTGELFF. DNA for the CDR3: TGTGCCAGCAGCTGGGCGTGGACTAGCGGAAACACCGGGGAGCTGTTTTTT.

The chain couples TRBV11-2 to TRBJ2-2; 11 bases agree with TRBD2. V shed 2 bases and J 5 bases; nucleotides not matched to a gene: 1. Germline lookup yields CDR1 SGHAT and CDR2 FQNNGV. This CDR3 has 15 amino acids. CDR3 amino acids: CASSLLAGGTGELFF. The CDR3 region has the DNA TGTGCCAGCAGCTTACTAGCGGGAGGTACCGGGGAGCTGTTTTTT.

This clone was detected only a few times. V is TRBV9 and J is TRBJ2-6; D is possibly TRBD2 (6 bases). V was shortened by 7 bases and J by 1 base, with 18 bases between the two germline ends. Germline CDR1 and CDR2: SGDLS and YYNGEE. The CDR3 extends over 17 amino acids. CDR3 in amino acids: CASARDLLSSGANVLTF. CDR3 DNA sequence: TGTGCCAGCGCAAGGGACTTGTTGAGTTCTGGGGCCAACGTCCTGACTTTC.

The rearrangement uses TRBV28 and TRBJ2-1; 10 bases match TRBD2. The CDR3 loop spans 13 amino acids. Germline CDR1 and CDR2: MDHEN and SYDVKM. V trimming: 8 bases; J trimming: 8 bases; junction bases outside the gene matches: 6. The CDR3 reads CASCLLAGDEQFF. The DNA of the CDR3 is TGTGCCAGCTGCTTGCTAGCGGGAGATGAGCAGTTCTTC.

This clone occurred once. The rearrangement joins TRBV7-9 to TRBJ1-1; 7 bases agree with TRBD1. Germline V gene data show CDR1 as SEHNR and CDR2 as FQNEAQ (reference sequence). V shed 0 bases, J shed 9 bases, and the junction held 7 bases outside the gene matches. CDR3 size: 14 residues. Here the CDR3 reads CASSLAPGQQQAFF. As DNA, the CDR3 is TGTGCCAGCAGCTTAGCACCGGGACAGCAACAAGCTTTCTTT.

This chain links TRBV28 with TRBJ2-1; D not resolved. Looked up from germline, CDR1 is MDHEN and CDR2 is SYDVKM. Trimming shortened V by 5 bases and J by 9 bases, and 11 bases separated the two germline ends. The CDR3 length is 12 residues. The CDR3, as DNA: TGTGCCAGCAGTAATTTAGCCGGTGAGCAGTTCTTC. Protein: CASSNLAGEQFF.

This chain links TRBV14 with TRBJ2-1; 9 nucleotides align to TRBD2. There are 16 residues in the CDR3. V was pared by 6 bases and J by 5 bases, with 11 bases of the junction left unmatched. Looked up from germline, CDR1 is SGHDN and CDR2 is FVKESK. CDR3 in DNA: TGTGCCAGCAGTCACGGGCTGGTAGCGGGAGACAATGAGCAGTTCTTC. Translation: CASSHGLVAGDNEQFF. Together with reference TRBV14 and TRBJ2-1, the CDR3 gives the full variable domain: EAGVTQFPSHSVIEKGQTVTLRCDPISGHDNLYWYRRVMGKEIKFLLHFVKESKQDESGMPNNRFLAERTGGTYSTLKVQPAELEDSGVYFCASSHGLVAGDNEQFFGPGTRLTVL.

The J gene is TRBJ2-7, the V gene TRBV3-1 (or the pseudogene TRBV3-2); TRBD2 agrees at 7 bases. This CDR3 is built from 13 residues. The germline gives CDR1 LGHDT, CDR2 YNNKEL (reference sequence). J gave up 3 bases and V 6 bases, and 5 bases lay outside the gene matches. This CDR3 reads CASSRDYFYEQYF. CDR3 nucleotide sequence: TGTGCCAGCAGTCGGGACTATTTCTACGAGCAGTACTTC.

The chain uses TRBV11-2 and TRBJ2-2; 13 nucleotides match TRBD2. Germline V gene lookup returns CDR1 SGHAT and CDR2 FQNNGV. The CDR3 spans 15 residues. V lost 6 bases, J lost 6 bases, and 4 bases stayed unmatched. DNA of the CDR3: TGTGCCAGCAGTGGACTAGCGGGAGATGCCGGGGAGCTGTTTTTT. Translation gives CASSGLAGDAGELFF.

V gene TRBV7-8 combines with J gene TRBJ1-1; TRBD1 aligns across 11 bases. Per the germline V gene, CDR1 is SGHVS and CDR2 is FQNEAQ. V was pared by 4 bases and J by 5 bases, with 9 bases of the junction left unmatched. The CDR3 totals 16 residues. CDR3: CASSWGQGGSWTEAFF. In DNA form, the CDR3 reads TGTGCCAGCAGCTGGGGACAGGGGGGATCCTGGACTGAAGCTTTCTTT.

The V and J genes are TRBV11-3 and TRBJ2-7; 11 positions agree with TRBD1. The CDR3 has 15 amino acids. The germline gives CDR1 SGHNT, CDR2 YENEEA. J was trimmed by 4 bases and V by 5 bases; bases with no gene match: 7. The CDR3 nucleotides read TGTGCCAGCAGCAAGGGGACAGGGGGTGTTTACGAGCAGTACTTC. Translating it yields CASSKGTGGVYEQYF.

As DNA, the CDR3 is TGTGCCAGCAGTTGGTTGACAGGCTCCTCACCCCTCCACTTT. As protein: CASSWLTGSSPLHF. The chain links TRBV7-9 to TRBJ1-6, with a weak D call TRBD1 (6 bases). The V end lost 6 bases, the J end lost 10 bases, and 16 bases lay between the germline ends. This CDR3 is built from 14 residues. Germline V gene data show CDR1 as SEHNR and CDR2 as FQNEAQ (reference sequence).

This clone was seen a single time. The chain is built from TRBV27 and TRBJ2-7, with D possibly being TRBD1 (6 bases). The V gene's germline CDR1 is MNHEY and CDR2 SMNVEV (reference sequence). The length of the CDR3 is 15 residues. The V end was cut by 3 bases, the J end by 2 bases, with 14 bases between. The CDR3, as DNA: TGTGCCAGCAGTTTCGCCCCGGACAGTGCCTACGAGCAGTACTTC. Translating gives CASSFAPDSAYEQYF.